The text below deals with one TCR beta chain. Antigen unknown. Unique molecular identifiers (one per individual cDNA molecule) were attached. TCRdb redid the calling of the 5' RACE reads with MiXCR, one entry per CDR3 protein. The repertoire includes approximately 76,000 distinct CDR3 sequences, about an eighth of them detected once, and over 1% sits in the top ten. The data were obtained in a study of early T cells in non-severe SARS-CoV-2 infection. Study-level results: Matching against VDJdb likely underestimated virus-specific expansions, favoring anti-spike CD8.

Germline trimming cut 4 bases from V and 2 bases from J; bases unmatched to any gene: 5. The CDR3 totals 14 residues. The germline V gene encodes CDR1 KGHSH and CDR2 LQKENI. The chain joins TRBV18 to TRBJ2-7, with TRBD1 matching 7 bases. The TCR comes from an adult who was a healthcare worker with PCR-confirmed SARS-CoV-2 infection or an uninfected control (not recorded which). Source material: whole blood. This chain's CDR3 is CASSLTDRAYEQYF. The CDR3 bases are TGTGCCAGCTCACTCACCGACAGGGCCTACGAGCAGTACTTC. Complete variable domain (other parts from reference TRBV18 and TRBJ2-7): NAGVMQNPRHLVRRRGQEARLRCSPMKGHSHVYWYRQLPEEGLKFMVYLQKENIIDESGMPKERFSAEFPKEGPSILRIQQVVRGDSAAYFCASSLTDRAYEQYFGPGTRLTVT.